This T cell receptor (beta chain) was documented in a study of blood T cell repertoires in COVID-19. Repertoires were generated with immunoSEQ multiplex PCR, while TCRdb's copy carries only in-frame clones and drops some. This table holds about 270,000 clones, approximately 87% found once. The clonotype originates from a woman aged 25-40 years with COVID-19, enrolled during active disease. Sequenced material: peripheral blood.

CDR3 protein: CASSQEWQGQETQYF. In DNA form, the CDR3 reads TGCGCCAGCAGCCAAGAATGGCAGGGCCAAGAGACCCAGTACTTC. The J gene is TRBJ2-5, the V gene TRBV4-1, with TRBD1 as a possible D gene (5 bases). CDR3 length: 15 residues. Deletions cut 0 bases from V and 1 base from J, with 9 bases between. CDR1 MGHRA and CDR2 YSYEKL come from the germline V gene.